This TCR beta chain appears in the sequencing data of a study of OX40 agonist ivuxolimab in advanced cancers. Profiling relied on immunoSEQ multiplex PCR, and the TCRdb table lists in-frame clones only, not all of them. The sample comprises about 61,000 clones, 86% of which are singletons, and roughly 1.3% rests with the top ten. V was pared by 2 bases and J by 4 bases, with 6 bases of the junction left unmatched. CDR1 is SGHRS, CDR2 YFSETQ, per germline. CDR3 length: 15 residues. Sequenced here: CD4+ or CD8+ T cells sorted from blood, sampled in a trial of the OX40 agonist ivuxolimab. The clonotype originates from an adult with an advanced solid tumor such as melanoma, head and neck, liver or kidney cancer. V and J are TRBV5-1 and TRBJ1-1; TRBD1 agrees at 9 bases. The CDR3 reads CASSLDRGAGTEAFF. The CDR3 nucleotides are TGCGCCAGCAGCTTAGACAGGGGGGCGGGCACTGAAGCTTTCTTT.